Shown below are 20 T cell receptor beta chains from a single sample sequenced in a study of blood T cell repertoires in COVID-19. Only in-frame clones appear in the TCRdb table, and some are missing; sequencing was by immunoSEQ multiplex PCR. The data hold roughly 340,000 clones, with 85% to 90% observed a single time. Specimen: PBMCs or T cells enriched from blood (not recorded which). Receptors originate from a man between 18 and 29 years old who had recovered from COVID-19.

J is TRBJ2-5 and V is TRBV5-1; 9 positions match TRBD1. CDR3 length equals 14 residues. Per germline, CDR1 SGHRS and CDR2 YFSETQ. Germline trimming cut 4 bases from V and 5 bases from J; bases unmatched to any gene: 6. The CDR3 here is CASSRGQGGETQYF. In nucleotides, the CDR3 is TGCGCCAGCAGCCGGGGACAGGGAGGGGAGACCCAGTACTTC.

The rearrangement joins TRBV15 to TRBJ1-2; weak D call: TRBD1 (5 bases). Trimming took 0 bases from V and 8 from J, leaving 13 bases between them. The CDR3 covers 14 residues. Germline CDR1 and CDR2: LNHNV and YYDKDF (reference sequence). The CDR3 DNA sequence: TGTGCCACCAGCAGAGACAGTCAGGGTGGAGGCTACACCTTC. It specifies CATSRDSQGGGYTF.

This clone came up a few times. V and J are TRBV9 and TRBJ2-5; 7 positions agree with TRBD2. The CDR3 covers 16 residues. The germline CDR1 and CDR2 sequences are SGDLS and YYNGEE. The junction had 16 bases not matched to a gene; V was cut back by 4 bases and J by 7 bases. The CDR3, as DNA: TGTGCCAGCAGCCACGATAGCGGGCCCGGTTTAGGGACCCAGTACTTC. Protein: CASSHDSGPGLGTQYF.

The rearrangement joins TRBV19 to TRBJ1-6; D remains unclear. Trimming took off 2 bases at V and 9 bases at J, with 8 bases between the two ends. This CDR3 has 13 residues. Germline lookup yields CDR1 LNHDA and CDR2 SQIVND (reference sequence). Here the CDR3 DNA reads TGTGCCAGTAGTATAAATGGAGCTTCACCCCTCCACTTT. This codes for CASSINGASPLHF.

The CDR3 sequence: CASGDRERYEQYF. Written as DNA, the CDR3 is TGTGCCAGCGGTGACAGGGAACGGTACGAGCAGTACTTC. This chain links TRBV5-8 with TRBJ2-7; 7 nucleotides align to TRBD1. In germline, CDR1 is SGHTS, CDR2 YDEGEE. J was trimmed by 4 bases and V by 7 bases; bases with no gene match: 8. This CDR3 is 13 amino acids long.

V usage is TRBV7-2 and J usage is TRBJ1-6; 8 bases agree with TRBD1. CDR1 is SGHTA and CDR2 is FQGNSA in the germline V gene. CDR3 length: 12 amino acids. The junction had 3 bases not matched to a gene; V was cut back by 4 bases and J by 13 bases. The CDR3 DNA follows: TGTGCCAGCAGCTCCGACAGGGGTCCCCTCCACTTT. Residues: CASSSDRGPLHF.

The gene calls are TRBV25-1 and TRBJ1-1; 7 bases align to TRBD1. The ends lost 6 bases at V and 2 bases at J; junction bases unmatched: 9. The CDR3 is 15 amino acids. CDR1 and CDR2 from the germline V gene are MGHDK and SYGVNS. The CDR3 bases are TGTGCCAGCAGCAAAATCGGACAGGCTAACACTGAAGCTTTCTTT. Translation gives CASSKIGQANTEAFF.

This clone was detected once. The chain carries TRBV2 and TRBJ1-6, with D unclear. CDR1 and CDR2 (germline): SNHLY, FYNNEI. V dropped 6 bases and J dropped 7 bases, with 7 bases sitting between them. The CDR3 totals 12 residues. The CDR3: CASRSGNSPLHF. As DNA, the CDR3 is TGTGCCAGCAGGTCAGGAAATTCACCCCTCCACTTT.

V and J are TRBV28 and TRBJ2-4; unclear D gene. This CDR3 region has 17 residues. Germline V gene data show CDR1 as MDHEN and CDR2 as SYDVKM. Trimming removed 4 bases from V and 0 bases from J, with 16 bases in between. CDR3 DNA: TGTGCCAGCAGTTCCAGCCCCAGGATTCTAGCCAAAAACATTCAGTACTTC. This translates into CASSSSPRILAKNIQYF. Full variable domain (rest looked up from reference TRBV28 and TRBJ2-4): DVKVTQSSRYLVKRTGEKVFLECVQDMDHENMFWYRQDPGLGLRLIYFSYDVKMKEKGDIPEGYSVSREKKERFSLILESASTNQTSMYLCASSSSPRILAKNIQYFGAGTRLSVL.

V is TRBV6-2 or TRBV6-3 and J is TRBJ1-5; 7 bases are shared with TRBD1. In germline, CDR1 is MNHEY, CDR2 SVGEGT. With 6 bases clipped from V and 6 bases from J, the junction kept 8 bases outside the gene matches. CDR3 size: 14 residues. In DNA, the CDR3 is TGTGCCAGCAGCAGACAGGGTTGGAGTCAGCCCCAGCATTTT. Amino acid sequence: CASSRQGWSQPQHF.

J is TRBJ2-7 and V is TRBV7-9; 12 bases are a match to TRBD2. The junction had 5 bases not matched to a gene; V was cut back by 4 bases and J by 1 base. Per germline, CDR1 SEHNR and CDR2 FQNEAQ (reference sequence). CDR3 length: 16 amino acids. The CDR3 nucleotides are TGTGCCAGCAGCTCCCGAGGACTAGCGGGATCCTACGAGCAGTACTTC. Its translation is CASSSRGLAGSYEQYF.

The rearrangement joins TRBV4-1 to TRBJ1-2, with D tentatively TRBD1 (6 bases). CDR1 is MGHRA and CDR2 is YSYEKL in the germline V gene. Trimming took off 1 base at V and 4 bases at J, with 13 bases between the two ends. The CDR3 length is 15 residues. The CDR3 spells CASSQGDTLVYGYTF. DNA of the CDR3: TGCGCCAGCAGCCAAGGGGACACTCTTGTCTATGGCTACACCTTC.

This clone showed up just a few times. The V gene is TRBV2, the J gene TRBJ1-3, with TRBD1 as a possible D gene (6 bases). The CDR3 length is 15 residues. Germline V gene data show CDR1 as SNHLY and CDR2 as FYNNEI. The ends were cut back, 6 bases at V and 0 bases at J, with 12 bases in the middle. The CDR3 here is CASSGQPVSGNTIYF. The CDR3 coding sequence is TGTGCCAGCAGCGGACAGCCAGTCTCTGGAAACACCATATATTTT.

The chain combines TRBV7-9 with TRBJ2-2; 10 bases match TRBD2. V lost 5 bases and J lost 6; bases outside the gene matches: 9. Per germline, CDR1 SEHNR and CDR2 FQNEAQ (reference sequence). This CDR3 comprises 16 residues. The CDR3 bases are TGTGCCAGCAGCCTCGGACTAGCGGAGAGAGCCGGGGAGCTGTTTTTT. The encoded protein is CASSLGLAERAGELFF.

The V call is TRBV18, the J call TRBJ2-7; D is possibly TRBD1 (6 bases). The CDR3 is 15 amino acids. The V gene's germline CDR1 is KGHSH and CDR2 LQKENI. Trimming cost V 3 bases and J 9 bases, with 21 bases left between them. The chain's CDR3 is CASSPDTGPLRVQYF. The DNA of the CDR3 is TGTGCCAGCTCACCCGATACAGGGCCCCTTAGGGTGCAGTACTTC.

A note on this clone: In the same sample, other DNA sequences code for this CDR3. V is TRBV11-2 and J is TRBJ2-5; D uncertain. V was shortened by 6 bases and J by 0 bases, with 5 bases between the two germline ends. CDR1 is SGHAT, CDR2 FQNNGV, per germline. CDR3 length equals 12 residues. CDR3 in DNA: TGTGCCAGCAGTCGGGACCAAGAGACCCAGTACTTC. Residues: CASSRDQETQYF.

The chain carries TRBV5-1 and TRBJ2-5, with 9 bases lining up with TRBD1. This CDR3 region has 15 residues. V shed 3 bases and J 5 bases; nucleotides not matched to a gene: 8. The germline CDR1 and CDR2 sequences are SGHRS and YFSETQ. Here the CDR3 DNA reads TGCGCCAGCAGCTCGGGGACAGGGAACTTGGAGACCCAGTACTTC. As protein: CASSSGTGNLETQYF.

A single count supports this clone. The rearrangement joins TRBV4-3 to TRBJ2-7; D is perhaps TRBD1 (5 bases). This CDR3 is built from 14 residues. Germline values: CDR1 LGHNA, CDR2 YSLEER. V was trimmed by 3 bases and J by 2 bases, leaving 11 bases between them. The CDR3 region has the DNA TGCGCCAGCAGCCAGGTCAAGGGGCCCTACGAGCAGTACTTC. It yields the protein CASSQVKGPYEQYF.

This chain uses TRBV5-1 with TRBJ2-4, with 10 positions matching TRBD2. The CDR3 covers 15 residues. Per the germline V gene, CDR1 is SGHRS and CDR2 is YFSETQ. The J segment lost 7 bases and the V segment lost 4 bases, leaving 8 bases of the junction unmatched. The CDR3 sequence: CASSTQAGGANIQYF. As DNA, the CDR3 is TGCGCCAGCAGCACCCAAGCGGGGGGGGCGAACATTCAGTACTTC.

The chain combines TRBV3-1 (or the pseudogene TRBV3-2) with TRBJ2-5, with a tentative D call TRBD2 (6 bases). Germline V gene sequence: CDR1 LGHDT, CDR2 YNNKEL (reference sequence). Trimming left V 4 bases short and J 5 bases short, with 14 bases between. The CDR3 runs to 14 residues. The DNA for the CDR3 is TGTGCCAGCAGCCCAAGCGGGTCGGGGGAGACCCAGTACTTC. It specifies CASSPSGSGETQYF.